This T cell receptor beta chain was obtained from a study of technical replicates of blood from several donors. TCRdb's copy holds only in-frame clones and misses some; the assay was immunoSEQ multiplex PCR. The sample records around 68,000 clones, about nine tenths being singletons. V was clipped by 1 base and J by 2 bases, with 22 bases between them. The CDR3 spans 18 residues. This clone has only one observation. The sequence derives from a human donor in good health. Some clones in this sample may be carry-over from other donors' samples. The V gene is TRBV5-3, the J gene TRBJ2-7, with a possible D match to TRBD1 (5 bases). TRBV5-3 is an open reading frame whose function is uncertain. Input material: T cells isolated from PBMCs. The CDR3 coding sequence is TGTGCCAGAAGCTTGTTTCCAGGGTGGTGCCGCAGACCCTACGAGCAGTACTTC. Translation: CARSLFPGWCRRPYEQYF.